This is a list of T cell receptor beta chains from one sample in a study of T cells in tumors after PD-1 blockade. Profiled with immunoSEQ multiplex PCR; TCRdb holds only in-frame clones, not every one. This sample has about 19,000 clones, with roughly 80% found just once. The material was PBMCs, obtained after anti-PD-1 therapy. These receptors originate from a human donor with advanced basal cell or squamous cell carcinoma (not recorded which). Both conserved end residues are part of each CDR3. A D gene is named only where the DNA matches it firmly. Expanded clones are given a class, and other clones once, few, many or no size at all.

j_call clone_size d_call v_call cdr3_aa cdr3_nt
TRBJ2-1 medium-sized TRBD2 TRBV5-1 CASSLELAAVNEQFF TGCGCCAGCAGCTTGGAACTAGCGGCGGTCAATGAGCAGTTCTTC
TRBJ2-7 - TRBD2 TRBV19 CASSITSGSEQYF TGTGCCAGTAGTATAACTAGCGGCTCCGAGCAGTACTTC
TRBJ1-1 - TRBD1 TRBV10-2 CASSEQGAFTEAFF TGCGCCAGCAGTGAACAGGGGGCCTTTACTGAAGCTTTCTTT
TRBJ1-1 few - TRBV10-1 CAQGEAFF TGCGCCCAGGGTGAAGCTTTCTTT
TRBJ1-4 - TRBD1 TRBV2 CASVTGTANEKLFF TGTGCCAGCGTCACCGGGACAGCAAATGAAAAACTGTTTTTT
TRBJ1-6 few TRBD1 TRBV3-1/TRBV3-2 CASSLTGGWNSPLHF TGTGCCAGCAGCCTTACAGGGGGCTGGAATTCACCCCTCCACTTT
TRBJ2-1 - - TRBV7-9 CASSVMATEQFF TGTGCCAGCAGCGTAATGGCCACTGAGCAGTTCTTC
TRBJ2-7 - - TRBV2 CASSLGVNEQYF TGTGCCAGCAGTTTAGGGGTTAACGAGCAGTACTTC
TRBJ2-3 - - TRBV7-8 CASSSRAGQPTDTQYF TGTGCCAGCAGCTCCAGGGCGGGACAACCCACAGATACGCAGTATTTT
TRBJ2-7 - - TRBV5-1 CASSLDRESYEQYF TGCGCCAGCAGCTTGGACAGGGAAAGCTACGAGCAGTACTTC
TRBJ1-5 - - TRBV16 CASSQSSGRQPQHF TGTGCCAGCAGCCAATCTTCAGGGCGGCAGCCCCAGCATTTT
TRBJ1-6 - - TRBV27 CASSPRLVTGSASPLHF TGTGCCAGCAGTCCCCGTTTGGTCACCGGTTCGGCCTCACCCCTCCACTTT
TRBJ1-5 - TRBD1 TRBV27 CASSRTGTGVIQPQHF TGTGCCAGCAGTAGAACCGGGACAGGGGTAATTCAGCCCCAGCATTTT
TRBJ1-2 few - TRBV6-5 CASTQGHGYTF TGTGCCAGCACCCAGGGCCATGGCTACACCTTC
TRBJ1-1 - - TRBV18 CASSPPLRNRVKNTEAFF TGTGCCAGCTCACCGCCATTGCGGAACAGGGTAAAGAACACTGAAGCTTTCTTT
TRBJ2-7 medium-sized - TRBV6-1 CASSDGTEVPYEQYF TGTGCCAGCAGTGACGGGACGGAGGTACCCTACGAGCAGTACTTC
TRBJ1-4 - TRBD1 TRBV2 CASRKPGTAYNEKLFF TGTGCCAGCAGAAAACCCGGGACAGCTTATAATGAAAAACTGTTTTTT
TRBJ2-2 few - TRBV29-1 CSVERPGMDTGELFF TGCAGCGTTGAACGGCCAGGGATGGACACCGGGGAGCTGTTTTTT
TRBJ1-5 - - TRBV7-9 CASSSTDSNQPQHF TGTGCCAGCAGCTCTACAGATAGCAATCAGCCCCAGCATTTT
TRBJ1-2 - TRBD1 TRBV5-1 CASSFGTVGYGYTF TGCGCCAGCAGCTTCGGGACAGTTGGCTATGGCTACACCTTC
TRBJ1-2 - - TRBV5-1 CASSLTIEGGYTF TGCGCCAGCAGCTTGACCATTGAGGGGGGCTACACCTTC
TRBJ1-2 - - TRBV5-1 CASSLGQLANYGYTF TGCGCCAGCAGCTTGGGACAGCTAGCTAACTATGGCTACACCTTC
TRBJ2-2 - - TRBV18 CASSAFTGELFF TGTGCCAGCTCCGCTTTCACCGGGGAGCTGTTTTTT
TRBJ2-7 - - TRBV28 CASSPPQGYEQYF TGTGCCAGCAGCCCCCCCCAGGGGTACGAGCAGTACTTC
TRBJ2-1 - TRBD2 TRBV18 CASSPVGLAGGDEQFF TGTGCCAGCTCACCGGTCGGACTAGCGGGGGGAGATGAGCAGTTCTTC
TRBJ1-1 - - TRBV4-1 CASSSQFHGYTEAFF TGCGCCAGCAGCTCACAATTCCACGGGTACACTGAAGCTTTCTTT
TRBJ2-7 - - TRBV6-6 CASSRPWPASYEQYF TGTGCCAGCAGCCGCCCATGGCCGGCCTCCTACGAGCAGTACTTC
TRBJ2-1 - - TRBV3-1/TRBV3-2 CASSQGGQSGRTNEQFF TGTGCCAGCAGCCAAGGGGGACAGAGCGGGAGAACGAATGAGCAGTTCTTC
TRBJ1-6 - - TRBV7-8 CASSLVYFDSQTSPLHF TGTGCCAGCAGCTTGGTTTATTTCGACAGCCAGACTTCACCCCTCCACTTT
TRBJ2-3 - TRBD2 TRBV10-3 CAISEVWGGSTDTQYF TGTGCCATCAGTGAAGTCTGGGGGGGGTCGACAGATACGCAGTATTTT
TRBJ2-7 few TRBD2 TRBV6-2/TRBV6-3 CASSTLAGGRSNEQYF TGTGCCAGCAGTACACTAGCGGGGGGGCGATCTAACGAGCAGTACTTC
TRBJ2-3 - - TRBV12-3/TRBV12-4 CASSFQLPDTQYF TGTGCCAGCAGTTTTCAACTGCCAGATACGCAGTATTTT
TRBJ2-2 - - TRBV20-1 CSALGGGELFF TGCAGTGCCCTTGGGGGCGGGGAGCTGTTTTTT
TRBJ1-2 - - TRBV6-6 CASTTGRGSDYGYTF TGTGCCAGCACCACGGGGAGGGGTTCGGACTATGGCTACACCTTC
TRBJ2-7 few - TRBV29-1 CSVEDRENSYEQYF TGCAGCGTTGAAGACAGGGAAAATTCCTACGAGCAGTACTTC
TRBJ1-2 - TRBD1 TRBV3-1/TRBV3-2 CASSQSGGRNYGYTF TGTGCCAGCAGCCAATCAGGGGGCAGGAACTATGGCTACACCTTC
TRBJ2-1 - - TRBV29-1 CSVGISGSRNEQFF TGCAGCGTTGGTATTTCAGGTTCAAGGAATGAGCAGTTCTTC
TRBJ2-7 - TRBD1 TRBV5-1 CASSHDRVSSYEQYF TGCGCCAGCAGCCATGACAGGGTCAGCTCCTACGAGCAGTACTTC
TRBJ1-4 - - TRBV15 CATSRDLGLANEKLFF TGTGCCACCAGCAGAGATCTAGGGTTGGCTAATGAAAAACTGTTTTTT
TRBJ1-2 - TRBD1 TRBV29-1 CSATGGYGYTF TGCAGCGCGACAGGGGGCTATGGCTACACCTTC
TRBJ2-1 - - TRBV27 CASSFVSYNEQFF TGTGCCAGCAGTTTCGTCTCTTACAATGAGCAGTTCTTC
TRBJ2-1 - TRBD2 TRBV7-2 CASSYKSGRAERNEQFF TGTGCCAGCAGCTATAAAAGCGGGAGGGCCGAGCGAAATGAGCAGTTCTTC
TRBJ1-6 - - TRBV18 CASSPISDSPLHF TGTGCCAGCTCACCAATCTCAGATTCACCCCTCCACTTT
TRBJ1-2 - - TRBV5-1 CASSRGEYGYTF TGCGCCAGCAGCCGGGGGGAGTATGGCTACACCTTC
TRBJ2-3 - TRBD2 TRBV29-1 CSVEDPDQRGPLTDTQYF TGCAGCGTTGAAGATCCTGATCAGCGGGGGCCCCTCACAGATACGCAGTATTTT
TRBJ2-7 - - TRBV12-5 CASGLHSWEQYF TGTGCTAGTGGTTTGCACAGCTGGGAGCAGTACTTC
TRBJ1-1 once - TRBV10-1 CASSEDGATEAFF TGCGCCAGCAGTGAAGATGGGGCCACTGAAGCTTTCTTT
TRBJ2-1 - - TRBV7-2 CASSYGRNNEQFF TGTGCCAGCAGCTACGGACGAAACAATGAGCAGTTCTTC
TRBJ2-3 - TRBD2 TRBV14 CASSQGFTSGSTDTQYF TGTGCCAGCAGCCAAGGATTTACTAGCGGGAGCACAGATACGCAGTATTTT
TRBJ1-5 - - TRBV9 CASSVGLLSNQPQHF TGTGCCAGCAGCGTAGGACTACTAAGCAATCAGCCCCAGCATTTT
TRBJ2-1 - TRBD2 TRBV4-2 CASSQERAGDLYNEQFF TGTGCCAGCAGCCAAGAGAGAGCGGGGGATTTATACAATGAGCAGTTCTTC
TRBJ1-1 - TRBD1 TRBV6-5 CASRDRGDNTEAFF TGTGCCAGCAGGGACAGGGGAGATAACACTGAAGCTTTCTTT
TRBJ2-7 - TRBD2 TRBV19 CASSTGLADTYEQYF TGTGCCAGTAGTACAGGACTAGCGGATACCTACGAGCAGTACTTC
TRBJ2-1 - - TRBV10-2 CASSRGHEQFF TGCGCCAGCAGCCGGGGTCATGAGCAGTTCTTC
TRBJ1-4 - - TRBV28 CASSPPRLTYNEKLFF TGTGCCAGCAGTCCCCCCCGATTGACATATAATGAAAAACTGTTTTTT